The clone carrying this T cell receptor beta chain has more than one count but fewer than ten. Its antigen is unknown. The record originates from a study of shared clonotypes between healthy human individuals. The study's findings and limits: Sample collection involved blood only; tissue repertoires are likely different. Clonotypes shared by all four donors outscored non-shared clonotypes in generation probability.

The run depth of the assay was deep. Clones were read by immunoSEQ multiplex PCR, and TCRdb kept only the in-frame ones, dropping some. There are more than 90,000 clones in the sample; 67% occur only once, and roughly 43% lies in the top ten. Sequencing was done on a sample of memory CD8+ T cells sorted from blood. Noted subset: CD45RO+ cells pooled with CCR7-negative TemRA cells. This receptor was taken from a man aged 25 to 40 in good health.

CDR3: CASSQDSQREAQETQYF. Written as DNA, the CDR3 is TGCGCCAGCAGCCAAGATAGCCAGCGGGAGGCCCAAGAGACCCAGTACTTC. The rearrangement joins TRBV4-1 to TRBJ2-5; 9 nucleotides align to TRBD2. The CDR3 length is 17 residues. Trimming took 0 bases from V and 1 from J; bases not matched to a gene: 6. The V gene's germline CDR1 is MGHRA and CDR2 YSYEKL.